These 31 T cell receptor beta chains share one sample of origin, sequenced in a study of ipilimumab plus nivolumab after autologous stem cell transplantation. The repertoire was sequenced with immunoSEQ multiplex PCR; TCRdb's copy has only in-frame clones and lacks some. The data show 15,000 to 20,000 clones, around 82% seen once. The sample consisted of PBMCs, taken in a trial of ipilimumab plus nivolumab as post-transplant consolidation. The source of these receptors is a male donor with diffuse large B-cell lymphoma.

The chain uses TRBV7-2 and TRBJ2-3, with 13 nucleotides matching TRBD2. The V gene's germline CDR1 is SGHTA and CDR2 FQGNSA. With V trimmed by 2 bases and J by 5 bases, 7 bases remained unmatched. The CDR3 is made up of 17 amino acids. This CDR3 is CASSLMPTSGGQDTQYF. The DNA for the CDR3 is TGTGCCAGCAGCTTAATGCCGACTAGCGGGGGGCAAGATACGCAGTATTTT.

The chain joins TRBV27 to TRBJ1-2, with D unresolved. Germline loops: CDR1 MNHEY, CDR2 SMNVEV (reference sequence). V gave up 8 bases and J gave up 6 bases, with 10 bases separating them. CDR3 size: 11 residues. In nucleotides, the CDR3 is TGTGCCAGCGGCCTCGTAGATGGCTACACCTTC. Its protein is CASGLVDGYTF.

This clone is medium-sized in the sample. This chain joins TRBV6-5 and TRBJ1-1; D gene uncertain. Trimming took off 4 bases at V and 0 bases at J, with 12 bases between the two ends. CDR3 size: 15 residues. Germline V lookup: CDR1 MNHEY, CDR2 SVGAGI. The CDR3 here is CASSSTDTMNTEAFF. In nucleotides, the CDR3 is TGTGCCAGCAGTTCAACCGACACTATGAACACTGAAGCTTTCTTT.

V gene TRBV27 combines with J gene TRBJ2-7; D possibly corresponds to TRBD1 (5 bases). CDR3 length equals 15 residues. V was cut by 1 base and J by 2 bases, with 12 bases left in between. Germline CDR1 is MNHEY and CDR2 is SMNVEV (reference sequence). CDR3 nucleotides: TGTGCCAGCAGTTTATGGTCGCAGGGCCCCTACGAGCAGTACTTC. Its translation: CASSLWSQGPYEQYF.

V is TRBV6-1 and J is TRBJ1-4, with D unclear. This CDR3 comprises 16 residues. Germline CDR1 MNHNS, CDR2 SASEGT. Deletions cut 6 bases from V and 4 bases from J, with 18 bases between. CDR3 protein: CASSELEDGRNEKLFF. The CDR3 DNA sequence: TGTGCCAGCAGCGAATTGGAGGACGGCCGTAATGAAAAACTGTTTTTT.

CDR3 DNA sequence: TGTGCCAGCAGCTTAGGGTCCTCATCCCCCTCCTACGAGCAGTACTTC. Amino acids: CASSLGSSSPSYEQYF. The chain employs TRBV7-2 and TRBJ2-7, with D uncertain. CDR1 SGHTA and CDR2 FQGNSA come from the germline V gene. Trimming stripped 1 base from V and 0 bases from J, with 13 bases between. This CDR3 has 16 amino acids.

This sequence joins TRBV7-2 and TRBJ2-7; D is unresolved. CDR1 SGHTA and CDR2 FQGNSA come from the germline V gene. The V end was cut by 7 bases, the J end by 0 bases, with 10 bases between. This CDR3 contains 13 residues. The CDR3 DNA reads TGTGCCAGCATGGGTGGTAGCTCCTACGAGCAGTACTTC. Its protein product is CASMGGSSYEQYF.

This chain links TRBV6-5 with TRBJ1-1; D is uncertain. The V end lost 6 bases, the J end lost 5 bases, and 16 bases lay between the germline ends. The CDR3 loop spans 14 amino acids. Germline V gene sequence: CDR1 MNHEY, CDR2 SVGAGI. The CDR3 is CASRIDEGQTEAFF. The DNA of the CDR3 is TGTGCCAGCAGGATCGATGAGGGCCAGACTGAAGCTTTCTTT.

In nucleotides, the CDR3 is TGTGCCTGGAGCCCCCCTACACGGCCAGACTATGGCTACACCTTC. Protein product: CAWSPPTRPDYGYTF. The rearrangement uses TRBV30 and TRBJ1-2; D gene unclear. Germline V gene data show CDR1 as GTSNPN and CDR2 as SVGIG (reference sequence). Trimming left V 3 bases short and J 3 bases short, with 17 bases between. This CDR3 has 15 residues.

The V call is TRBV27, the J call TRBJ2-5; D unclear. Trimming removed 5 bases at V and 5 bases at J, with 12 bases between. In germline, CDR1 is MNHEY, CDR2 SMNVEV (reference sequence). The CDR3 length is 13 residues. This chain's CDR3 is CASSITLDETQYF. DNA of the CDR3: TGTGCCAGCAGTATCACCCTTGATGAGACCCAGTACTTC.

The rearrangement links TRBV2 to TRBJ1-1; 8 positions agree with TRBD1. Germline values: CDR1 SNHLY, CDR2 FYNNEI. Unmatched junction bases numbered 7, after V lost 8 bases and J lost 8 bases. The CDR3 extends over 12 amino acids. CDR3 DNA sequence: TGTGCCAGCCTCCCAGGGGGCGCCGAAGCTTTCTTT. Protein: CASLPGGAEAFF.

Only a few counts were recorded for this clone. The chain couples TRBV5-1 to TRBJ1-2; a weak D match, TRBD1 (6 bases). The CDR3 runs to 16 residues. Germline values: CDR1 SGHRS, CDR2 YFSETQ. The ends were cut back, 0 bases at V and 7 bases at J, with 19 bases in the middle. CDR3 nucleotide sequence: TGCGCCAGCAGCTTGGCCCCGACAGGTGCCCAGGGTGGCTACACCTTC. Its translation: CASSLAPTGAQGGYTF.

The chain links TRBV30 to TRBJ1-2; D is undetermined. The CDR3 is 15 residues long. Germline V lookup: CDR1 GTSNPN, CDR2 SVGIG (reference sequence). Trimming left V 3 bases short and J 8 bases short, with 22 bases between. DNA of the CDR3: TGTGCCTGGAGCCGCCGGGGATCGAACCTCCTGGGCTACACCTTC. Translated: CAWSRRGSNLLGYTF.

This clone was seen a single time. The CDR3 DNA follows: TGTGCCAGCAGTTTATCCTTCCTGGGCAGGGGCAGAAACACCATATATTTT. Protein: CASSLSFLGRGRNTIYF. The chain couples TRBV28 to TRBJ1-3; D may be TRBD1 (6 bases). The CDR3 has 17 residues. V dropped 1 base and J dropped 5 bases, with 18 bases sitting between them. Per the germline V gene, CDR1 is MDHEN and CDR2 is SYDVKM.

This rearrangement joins TRBV5-4 to TRBJ2-1; TRBD2 agrees at 16 bases. The CDR3 runs 16 residues. The germline V gene has CDR1 SGHNT and CDR2 YYREEE (reference sequence). Unmatched junction bases numbered 4, after V lost 4 bases and J lost 6 bases. CDR3 nucleotide sequence: TGTGCCAGCAGCCCGGGACTAGCGGGGGGGCCCAATGAGCAGTTCTTC. Translation gives CASSPGLAGGPNEQFF.

This chain uses TRBV9 with TRBJ2-5, with no clear D. Trimming cost V 4 bases and J 5 bases, with 12 bases left between them. This CDR3 has 13 amino acids. Germline lookup yields CDR1 SGDLS and CDR2 YYNGEE. Here the CDR3 reads CASSKHVGETQYF. CDR3 sequence (DNA): TGTGCCAGCAGCAAACATGTGGGGGAGACCCAGTACTTC.

This sequence joins TRBV27 and TRBJ2-7; TRBD2 might be the D (5 bases). The germline CDR1 and CDR2 sequences are MNHEY and SMNVEV (reference sequence). The CDR3 loop spans 15 amino acids. Between the trimmed V and J ends, which lost 0 bases and 5 bases, there was a span of 14 bases. In DNA form, the CDR3 reads TGTGCCAGCAGTTTATCGATAATCGGGGTGAACGAGCAGTACTTC. Encoded protein: CASSLSIIGVNEQYF.

This clone turned up a few times. J is TRBJ1-1 and V is TRBV19; the match to TRBD1 covers 9 bases. Germline CDR1 and CDR2: LNHDA and SQIVND (reference sequence). Trimming cost V 6 bases and J 6 bases; bases outside gene matches: 8. The CDR3 has 14 amino acids. CDR3 sequence: CASSIQGALAEAFF. For the CDR3, the DNA is TGTGCCAGTAGCATACAGGGGGCGCTTGCTGAAGCTTTCTTT.

This rearrangement joins TRBV19 to TRBJ1-6; 12 bases line up with TRBD1. CDR1 and CDR2 (germline): LNHDA, SQIVND (reference sequence). V lost 6 bases, J lost 11 bases, and 8 bases stayed unmatched. The CDR3 totals 15 residues. CDR3 sequence reads: CASSPGTGGGAPLHF. In DNA, the CDR3 is TGTGCCAGTAGCCCGGGGACAGGGGGCGGAGCACCCCTCCACTTT.

The chain has TRBV7-3 and TRBJ2-7, with D possibly matching TRBD1 (6 bases). CDR3 length equals 14 residues. Trimming left V 2 bases short and J 7 bases short, with 15 bases between. Germline V gene sequence: CDR1 SGHTA, CDR2 FQGTGA. As DNA, the CDR3 is TGTGCCAGCAGCTTATGGGGGCCGGGCGCGGAGCAGTACTTC. It codes for CASSLWGPGAEQYF.

The CDR3 sequence is CSVWDRLNNGYTF. In nucleotides, the CDR3 is TGCAGCGTTTGGGACAGGTTGAATAATGGCTACACCTTC. This chain uses TRBV29-1 with TRBJ1-2; 8 bases map to TRBD1. Germline trimming cut 5 bases from V and 6 bases from J; bases unmatched to any gene: 8. Germline V gives CDR1 SQVTM, CDR2 ANQGSEA. The CDR3 covers 13 residues.

This chain links TRBV5-1 with TRBJ2-5; D call uncertain. CDR1 is SGHRS, CDR2 YFSETQ, per germline. The CDR3 runs to 13 residues. The V end was cut by 1 base, the J end by 1 base, with 5 bases between. Written as DNA, the CDR3 is TGCGCCAGCAGCTTGTTCCCCCAAGAGACCCAGTACTTC. Residues: CASSLFPQETQYF.

This chain links TRBV6-1 with TRBJ2-5; D is uncertain. Trimming pared 6 bases from V and 2 bases from J, leaving 10 bases between. The CDR3 loop spans 13 amino acids. CDR1 is MNHNS, CDR2 SASEGT, per germline. The CDR3 here is CASRPVSQETQYF. The CDR3 bases are TGTGCCAGCAGGCCAGTAAGTCAAGAGACCCAGTACTTC.

Regarding this clone: Germline and junction disagree at one end, which may indicate a read error. Additional DNA sequences in this sample encode the identical CDR3. CDR3 bases: TGCGCCAGCAGCTCGACAGGGATCAGGGTAGCCAAAAACATTCAGTACTTC. Translated, it gives CASSSTGIRVAKNIQYF. This chain joins TRBV7-8 and TRBJ2-4; 7 bases fit TRBD1. The CDR3 is made up of 17 amino acids. Germline values: CDR1 SGHVS, CDR2 FQNEAQ.

This chain joins TRBV5-1 and TRBJ2-1, with 10 bases aligning to TRBD1. This CDR3 has 16 amino acids. Germline V lookup: CDR1 SGHRS, CDR2 YFSETQ. The V segment lost 2 bases and the J segment 7 bases; nucleotides outside the gene matches: 9. The CDR3 loop is CASSFFRTGGRNEQFF. The DNA for the CDR3 is TGCGCCAGCAGCTTCTTTAGGACAGGGGGGAGGAATGAGCAGTTCTTC.

The rearrangement joins TRBV7-9 to TRBJ1-4; TRBD1 might be the D (5 bases). Germline lookup yields CDR1 SEHNR and CDR2 FQNEAQ (reference sequence). V lost 6 bases and J lost 5, with 19 bases in between. The CDR3 contains 16 residues. The CDR3 loop reads CASRPSTAKLNEKLFF. DNA for the CDR3: TGTGCCAGCAGACCCTCGACAGCGAAGTTAAATGAAAAACTGTTTTTT.

This chain links TRBV7-9 with TRBJ1-2; TRBD1 matches 9 bases. From germline, CDR1 is SEHNR and CDR2 FQNEAQ (reference sequence). The CDR3 length is 15 residues. V lost 6 bases and J lost 1; bases outside the gene matches: 6. The CDR3 loop is CASRFTGGDNYGYTF. The CDR3 DNA sequence: TGTGCCAGCAGATTTACAGGGGGCGATAACTATGGCTACACCTTC. Variable domain in full (rest from reference TRBV7-9 and TRBJ1-2): DTGVSQNPRHKITKRGQNVTFRCDPISEHNRLYWYRQTLGQGPEFLTYFQNEAQLEKSRLLSDRFSAERPKGSFSTLEIQRTEQGDSAMYLCASRFTGGDNYGYTFGSGTRLTVV.

This clone was seen more than once but under ten times. The rearrangement joins TRBV6-5 to TRBJ2-7; tentative D call: TRBD1 (5 bases). Germline CDR1 MNHEY, CDR2 SVGAGI. The V and J ends lost 2 bases and 3 bases respectively, with 8 bases between them. CDR3 size: 13 residues. The CDR3 region has the DNA TGTGCCAGCAGTTACGGTGACAGCTACGAGCAGTACTTC. This codes for CASSYGDSYEQYF.

The chain carries TRBV30 and TRBJ2-5; 11 bases are a match to TRBD1. Germline lookup yields CDR1 GTSNPN and CDR2 SVGIG (reference sequence). The trim removed 4 bases at V and 5 bases at J, leaving 9 bases unmatched. This CDR3 has 15 amino acids. This chain's CDR3 is CAWTTGQGAWETQYF. The CDR3 coding sequence is TGTGCCTGGACAACTGGACAGGGGGCATGGGAGACCCAGTACTTC.

This chain links TRBV5-4 with TRBJ2-3; 10 bases agree with TRBD2. Germline trimming cut 4 bases from V and 4 bases from J; bases unmatched to any gene: 9. The germline V gene has CDR1 SGHNT and CDR2 YYREEE (reference sequence). The CDR3 sequence is 16 residues long. The CDR3 is CASSSVSGGAADTQYF. The CDR3 DNA reads as TGTGCCAGCAGCAGTGTCAGCGGGGGGGCCGCAGATACGCAGTATTTT.

This chain uses TRBV25-1 with TRBJ2-7; D gene uncertain. CDR1 and CDR2 (germline): MGHDK, SYGVNS. The CDR3 extends over 14 amino acids. V was pared by 6 bases and J by 7 bases, with 19 bases between. CDR3 region: CASSSWSEFGEQYF. The CDR3 DNA follows: TGTGCCAGCAGCTCATGGTCCGAGTTCGGGGAGCAGTACTTC.